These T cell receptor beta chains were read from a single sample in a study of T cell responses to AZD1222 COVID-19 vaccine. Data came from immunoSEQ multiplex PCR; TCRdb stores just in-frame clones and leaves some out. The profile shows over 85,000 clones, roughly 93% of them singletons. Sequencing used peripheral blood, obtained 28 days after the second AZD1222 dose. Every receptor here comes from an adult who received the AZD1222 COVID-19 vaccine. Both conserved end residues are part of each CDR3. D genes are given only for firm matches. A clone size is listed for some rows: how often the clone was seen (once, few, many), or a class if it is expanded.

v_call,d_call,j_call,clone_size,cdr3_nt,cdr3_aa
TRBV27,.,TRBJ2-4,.,TGTGCCAGCAGTCCCGGACGGATGCTAGCCAAAAACATTCAGTACTTC,CASSPGRMLAKNIQYF
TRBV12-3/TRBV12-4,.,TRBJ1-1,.,TGTGCCAGCAGTTTTTACCCCAATGAAGCTTTCTTT,CASSFYPNEAFF
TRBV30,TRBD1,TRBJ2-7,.,TGTGCCTGGAGTACCGCCGGGACAGCCAACTCCTACGAGCAGTACTTC,CAWSTAGTANSYEQYF
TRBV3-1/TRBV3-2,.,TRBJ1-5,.,TGTGCCAGCAGCCAAACGTCTTATCAGCCCCAGCATTTT,CASSQTSYQPQHF
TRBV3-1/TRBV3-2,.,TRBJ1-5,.,TGTGCCAGCAGCCAAGGGGCAGGGAGCAATCAGCCCCAGCATTTT,CASSQGAGSNQPQHF
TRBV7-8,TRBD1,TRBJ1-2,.,TGTGCCAGCAGCCCCGGGACAGCTGAACTCTATGGCTACACCTTC,CASSPGTAELYGYTF
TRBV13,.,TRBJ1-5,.,TGTGCCAGCAGCCCAGGTCGTAGGAGAGGGCCCCAGCATTTT,CASSPGRRRGPQHF
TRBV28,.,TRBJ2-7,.,TGTGCCAGCAGTCTCGGGGCAAACGAGCAGTACTTC,CASSLGANEQYF
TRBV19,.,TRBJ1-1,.,TGTGCCAGTAGTATAGACGCCTCCCCGAACACTGAAGCTTTCTTT,CASSIDASPNTEAFF
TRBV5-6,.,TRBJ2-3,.,TGTGCCAGCAGCTTGTTGGGTGATACGCAGTATTTT,CASSLLGDTQYF
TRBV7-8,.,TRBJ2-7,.,TGTGCCAGCAGCTTATCGTCCCCCTACGAGCAGTACTTC,CASSLSSPYEQYF
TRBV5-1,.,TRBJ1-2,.,TGCGCCAGCAGCTTGGCCGGGGGGGACTATGGCTACACCTTC,CASSLAGGDYGYTF
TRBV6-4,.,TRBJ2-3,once,TGTGCCAGCAAAAAGGGGTCCGCAGATACGCAGTATTTT,CASKKGSADTQYF
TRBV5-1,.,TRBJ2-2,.,TGCGCCAGCCAAGCCGGGGGGCTCGACACCGGGGAGCTGTTTTTT,CASQAGGLDTGELFF
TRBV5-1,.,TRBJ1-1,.,TGCGCCAGCAGCTTGTTACAGGGCCTGAACACTGAAGCTTTCTTT,CASSLLQGLNTEAFF
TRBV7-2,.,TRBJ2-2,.,TGTGCCAGCAGCTTACTTGCGACGAGTCACACCGGGGAGCTGTTTTTT,CASSLLATSHTGELFF
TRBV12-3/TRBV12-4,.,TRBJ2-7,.,TGTGCCAGCAGTTTTTTCGACGAGCAGTACTTC,CASSFFDEQYF
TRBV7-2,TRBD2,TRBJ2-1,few,TGTGCCAGCAGCTTAACTGCGCGGGGGTACAATGAGCAGTTCTTC,CASSLTARGYNEQFF
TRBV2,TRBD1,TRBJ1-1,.,TGTGCCAGCAGTGAATCCCAGGGGGGAGAGGCTGAAGCTTTCTTT,CASSESQGGEAEAFF
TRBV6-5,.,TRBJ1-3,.,TGTGCCAGCAGGGACAGCTCTGGAAACACCATATATTTT,CASRDSSGNTIYF
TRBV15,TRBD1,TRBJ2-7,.,TGTGCCACCAGCAGAGAACGGCAGGGGGTTTTCGAGCAGTACTTC,CATSRERQGVFEQYF
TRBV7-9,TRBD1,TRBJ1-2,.,TGTGCCAGCAGCCCAGGGGACAGGGCCAACTATGGCTACACCTTC,CASSPGDRANYGYTF
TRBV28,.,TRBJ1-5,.,TGTGCCAGCAGTTTAGCCATGCCCCAAAAGGGGAATCAGCCCCAGCATTTT,CASSLAMPQKGNQPQHF
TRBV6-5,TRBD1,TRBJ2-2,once,TGTGCCAGCAGTTCCCCGAGACAGGGAGTTACCGGGGAGCTGTTTTTT,CASSSPRQGVTGELFF
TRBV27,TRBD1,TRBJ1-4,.,TGTGCCAGCAGTTCCGGGACAGGGGGCCTTAATGAAAAACTGTTTTTT,CASSSGTGGLNEKLFF
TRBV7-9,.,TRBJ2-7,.,TGTGCCAGCAGCCCGCTACCCAGTCCCTACGAGCAGTACTTC,CASSPLPSPYEQYF
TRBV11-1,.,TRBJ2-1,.,TGTGCCAGCAGCTTACCCCCGGACAGAAATTACAATGAGCAGTTCTTC,CASSLPPDRNYNEQFF
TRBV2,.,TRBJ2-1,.,TGTGCCAGCAGTGTTCGTTTTGTGGGGATCAATGAGCAGTTCTTC,CASSVRFVGINEQFF
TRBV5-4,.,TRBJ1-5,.,TGTGCCAGCAGCCCTCCCCCGCTGGTAGCTAAAATGGGGTTGGATCAGCCCCAGCATTTT,CASSPPPLVAKMGLDQPQHF
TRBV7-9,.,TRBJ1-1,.,TGTGCCAGCAGCTTTTATACTGAAGCTTTCTTT,CASSFYTEAFF
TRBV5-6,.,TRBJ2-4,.,TGTGCCAGCAGCTTGGCGGGGGTCAAAAACATTCAGTACTTC,CASSLAGVKNIQYF
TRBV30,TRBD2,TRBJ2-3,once,TGTGCCTGGGGACTAGCGGGTTCAGGAGATACGCAGTATTTT,CAWGLAGSGDTQYF
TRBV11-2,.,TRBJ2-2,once,TGTGCCAGCAGCTTAATCACAGGGAGGACCGGGGAGCTGTTTTTT,CASSLITGRTGELFF
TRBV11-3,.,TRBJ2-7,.,TGTGCCAGCAGCTTACGAGCGGAATACGAGCAGTACTTC,CASSLRAEYEQYF
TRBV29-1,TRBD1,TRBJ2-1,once,TGCAGCGCGAGGGGGCGGCATACAATGACGCAGTTCTTC,CSARGRHTMTQFF
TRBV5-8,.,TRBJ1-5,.,TGTGCCAGCAGCTTGGCAGTTTCGATGGGTCCCAATCAGCCCCAGCATTTT,CASSLAVSMGPNQPQHF
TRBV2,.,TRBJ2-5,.,TGTGCCAGTGAGGACTCCGTGGGAGAGACCCAGTACTTC,CASEDSVGETQYF
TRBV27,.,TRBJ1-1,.,TGTGCCAGCAGTTTATTCCCGGGACAAGGGCCCCTCATGAACACTGAAGCTTTCTTT,CASSLFPGQGPLMNTEAFF
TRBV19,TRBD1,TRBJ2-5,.,TGTGCCAGTAGGACAGGGGCGGGAGAGACCCAGTACTTC,CASRTGAGETQYF
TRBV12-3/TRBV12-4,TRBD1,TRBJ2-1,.,TGTGCCAGCCGTAACAGGGGCTACAATGAGCAGTTCTTC,CASRNRGYNEQFF
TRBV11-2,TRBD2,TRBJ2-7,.,TGTGCCAGCCTAGGTTTTCTAGCGGGGGGATCCTACGAGCAGTACTTC,CASLGFLAGGSYEQYF
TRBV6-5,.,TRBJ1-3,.,TGTGCCAGCCACCGAGGAAACACCATATATTTT,CASHRGNTIYF
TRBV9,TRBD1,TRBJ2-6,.,TGTGCCAGCAGCGTAGAAAGGGCGGGCAGGGGGTACTCTGGGGCCAACGTCCTGACTTTC,CASSVERAGRGYSGANVLTF
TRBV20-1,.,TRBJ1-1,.,TGCAGTGCTACCCGGGACTTCGAAGCTTTCTTT,CSATRDFEAFF
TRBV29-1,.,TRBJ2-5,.,TGCAGCGTTGAAAGGACTCAAGAGACCCAGTACTTC,CSVERTQETQYF
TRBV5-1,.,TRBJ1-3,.,TGCGCCAGCAGCTCGACCGGGACAACTGGAAACACCATATATTTT,CASSSTGTTGNTIYF
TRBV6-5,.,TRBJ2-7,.,TGTGCCAGCAGTTTTGCGGGCTACGAGCAGTACTTC,CASSFAGYEQYF
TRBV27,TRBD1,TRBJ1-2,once,TGTGCCAGCAGTTTTATACCCGGACAGGCCTATGGCTACACCTTC,CASSFIPGQAYGYTF
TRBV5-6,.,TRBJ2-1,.,TGTGCCAGCAGCTTGGCCCATTGGGGTGAGCAGTTCTTC,CASSLAHWGEQFF
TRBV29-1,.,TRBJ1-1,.,TGCAGCGACAGACTTACAGGACGTCCTGAAGCTTTCTTT,CSDRLTGRPEAFF
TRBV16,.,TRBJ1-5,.,TGTGCCAGCAGCCAAACACTCGTGAGTTCGCCCCAGCATTTT,CASSQTLVSSPQHF
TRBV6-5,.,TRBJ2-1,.,TGTGCCAGCAGTTCCAGGGACTGGAACAATGAGCAGTTCTTC,CASSSRDWNNEQFF
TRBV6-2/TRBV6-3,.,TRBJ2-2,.,TGTGCCAGCAGTTACTCATCCCTTTCCGGGGAGCTGTTTTTT,CASSYSSLSGELFF
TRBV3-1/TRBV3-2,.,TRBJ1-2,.,TGTGCCAGCAGCCAAGATTTCAAGGGCAGAGCCTATGGCTACACCTTC,CASSQDFKGRAYGYTF
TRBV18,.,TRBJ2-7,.,TGTGCCAGCTCAGCCGGGACACGGCTCATCGCCGGCTTC,CASSAGTRLIAGF
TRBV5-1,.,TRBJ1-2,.,TGCGCCAGCAGCTTACGGAGGGAGGGACAACACTTCTATGGCTACACCTTC,CASSLRREGQHFYGYTF
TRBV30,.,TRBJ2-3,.,TGTGCCTGGAGCCTAACGGGACACACAGATACGCAGTATTTT,CAWSLTGHTDTQYF
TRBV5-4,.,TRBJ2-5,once,TGTGCCAGCAGCCAACTACCTGGGGGTGGGGAGACCCAGTACTTC,CASSQLPGGGETQYF
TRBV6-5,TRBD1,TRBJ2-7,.,TGTGCCAGCCCCGGGGACAGCCCCTACGAGCAGTACTTC,CASPGDSPYEQYF